This T cell receptor (beta chain) was identified in a study of CXCR3-negative and CXCR3-positive naive CD8 T cells (dated by TCRdb to about 2019). Some background on the complete study: In total, some 140 million TRB reads were obtained, which works out to roughly 1.5 +/- 0.3 million reads per library. TRBV-TRBJ cluster analysis included naive subsets from several donors and memory cells from 3 donors. The diversity and physicochemical repertoire analyses included 11 donors pooled from two independent experiments. What the study reported, not specific to this receptor: Freshly isolated PBMCs were used for most assays because CXCR3 expression partially decreased after cryopreservation. Similar TRBV-TRBJ usage was shown by naive CXCR3-negative and CXCR3-positive cells from the same donor, whereas distinct patterns were shown by memory cells. Both naive subsets had comparably high repertoire diversity, while memory CD8+ T cells had much lower repertoire diversity. TRB CDR3s from CXCR3-positive naive cells showed higher hydrophobicity (lower Kidera factor 4), lower energy, and higher strength and volume indices than CXCR3-negative naive cells. Because surface CD5, which is linked to self-reactivity in mice, was comparable between the naive subsets, TCR interaction strength was also inferred from the physicochemical properties of TRB CDR3s.

The sample was run on a NextSeq 550. The Human TCR Profiling Kit (MiLaboratory) was used to prepare UMI-labeled 5' RACE TRB cDNA libraries. cDNA synthesis used the entire amount of extracted RNA, and PCR amplification then used the entire amount of cDNA produced. Libraries were prepared in parallel with an identical number of PCR cycles. Per the authors' processing: With a requirement of at least two reads per UMI, MIGEC and MiXCR extracted about 50,000 +/- 10,000 unique UMI-labeled TRB cDNA molecules per library. On average, each library contained 40,000 +/- 10,000 functional in-frame TRB CDR3 nucleotide clonotypes without stop codons. After downsampling to 5000 UMI-labeled TRB molecules per sample, diversity metrics such as normalized Shannon-Wiener and Chao1 were calculated in VDJtools. VDJtools was used to calculate clonotype-size-weighted physicochemical properties of the central five CDR3 residues, namely interaction energy, strength, volume and Kidera factor 4. Each CDR3 protein sequence appears as one entry after TCRdb reprocessed the reads, and no DNA is included. The V and J calls shown here were made by TCRdb, not taken from the authors' results. This sample's clone table shows some 130,000 distinct CDR3 sequences. Of the sample, 0.45% to 0.55% falls within the top ten clones.

Reading from cysteine to phenylalanine, the CDR3 counts 17 amino acids. No DNA is listed. Taken from the germline V gene, the CDR1 and CDR2 loops are MDHEN and SYDVKM. Each CD8+ T cell subset was flow-sorted in triplicate, with over 250,000 cells per subset placed directly into RLT lysis buffer. To keep memory contaminants out, a stringent definition of naive CD8+ T cells was applied: CD45RO-CCR7+CD27+CD95-. Using standard density gradient centrifugation, peripheral blood mononuclear cells were isolated from buffy coats. Naive CXCR3-negative and CXCR3-positive CD8+ T cells were flow-sorted using a FACSAria III. An RNeasy Mini Kit was used to extract total RNA from the sorted cells. Of note for this clonotype: Its cognate antigen has yet to be identified.

Sequencing input: naive CXCR3- CD8+ T cells from blood. Taken with the paper, the label for cell subset or site translates to: CD45RO-CCR7+CD27+CD95- naive CD8+ T cells lacking CXCR3 (TNR3-). The TCR originated in a human donor in good health. Some clones in this sample may be carry-over from other donors' samples. This chain joins TRBV28 to TRBJ2-5; TCRdb proposes TRBD1, but this gene call is untestable without DNA. The CDR3 sequence is CASSYLTPRGSQETQYF.